Listed below are T cell receptor beta chains from one sample, sequenced in a study of CD8+ T cells in alopecia areata. Data came from immunoSEQ multiplex PCR; TCRdb stores just in-frame clones and leaves some out. This table has around 140,000 clones, 70% to 90% appearing once. The material sequenced was CD8+ T cells sorted from blood, taken at week 4, from a patient treated with tofacitinib. The receptor source for this set is a human donor with alopecia areata. The CDR3 runs from the conserved cysteine through the conserved F or W. D genes are given only for firm matches. Not all rows give a size; the values are once, few, many and, for expanded clones, a class.

abundance,v_gene,j_gene,d_gene,CDR3nt,CDR3aa
.,TRBV2,TRBJ2-5,.,TGTGCCAGCAGTGATGGGGGAGCTACCACCCCTCTGGAGACCCAGTACTTC,CASSDGGATTPLETQYF
.,TRBV29-1,TRBJ2-1,TRBD2,TGCAGCGTAGTCGGACTAGCGGGAGGGAGCTCCTACAATGAGCAGTTCTTC,CSVVGLAGGSSYNEQFF
.,TRBV9,TRBJ2-1,.,TGTGCCAGCATGAGGAACAATGAGCAGTTCTTC,CASMRNNEQFF
.,TRBV27,TRBJ2-3,.,TGTGCCAGCAGTTTAGAACAGGGACGCACAGATACGCAGTATTTT,CASSLEQGRTDTQYF
.,TRBV9,TRBJ1-2,.,TGTGCCAGCAGCGTAGATGATCAGGGCGGGGAGGAGGGCTACACCTTC,CASSVDDQGGEEGYTF
.,TRBV27,TRBJ2-1,TRBD2,TGTGCCAGCAGCACGGGGACTAGCGGGATTGAGCAGTTCTTC,CASSTGTSGIEQFF
.,TRBV19,TRBJ1-2,TRBD1,TGTGCCAGTACCCTGACAGGGATGGACTATGGCTACACCTTC,CASTLTGMDYGYTF
.,TRBV27,TRBJ2-5,.,TGTGCCAGCAGTTTATTCCCCCCGCGAGGAGGCGGGGAGACCCAGTACTTC,CASSLFPPRGGGETQYF
.,TRBV9,TRBJ2-2,TRBD2,TGTGCCAGCAGCCTCCGATTTAGCGGGAGTGGTGCCGGGGAGCTGTTTTTT,CASSLRFSGSGAGELFF
.,TRBV27,TRBJ2-7,.,TGTGCCAGCAGTTTGGAGGGGCGGGAGCAGTACTTC,CASSLEGREQYF
.,TRBV7-9,TRBJ1-1,.,TGTGCCAGCAGCCAGGGATACACTGAAGCTTTCTTT,CASSQGYTEAFF
.,TRBV6-5,TRBJ2-1,.,TGTGCCAGCAGTAACCCGGGACATGAGCAGTTCTTC,CASSNPGHEQFF
.,TRBV29-1,TRBJ1-2,TRBD1,TGCAGCGTTGCCCGACGCCTTCCCGGGACAGCAAACTATGGCTACACCTTC,CSVARRLPGTANYGYTF
.,TRBV30,TRBJ1-1,.,TGTGCCTGGAGTTCTGTGAACACTGAAGCTTTCTTT,CAWSSVNTEAFF
.,TRBV25-1,TRBJ1-2,.,TGTGCCAGCAGTGCGGACAGTCCGAACTATGGCTACACCTTC,CASSADSPNYGYTF
.,TRBV9,TRBJ1-1,.,TGTGCCAGCAGCGTAGCGGAATCGAATTACGCTGAAGCTTTCTTT,CASSVAESNYAEAFF
.,TRBV29-1,TRBJ2-7,TRBD2,TGCAGCGTAGAGGTTAGCGGGGGTGCCTACGAGCAGTACTTC,CSVEVSGGAYEQYF
.,TRBV28,TRBJ2-7,TRBD2,TGTGCCAGCAGGCCCGGGGACTACCCTCCCCACTACGAACAGTACTTC,CASRPGDYPPHYEQYF
.,TRBV7-7,TRBJ2-5,TRBD2,TGTGCTAGCAGCTTAGCGGGAGAGGAGGGAGAGACCCAGTACTTC,CASSLAGEEGETQYF
.,TRBV27,TRBJ2-3,.,TGTGCCAGCAGCTCCCGGACGGGGAGCACAGATACGCAGTATTTT,CASSSRTGSTDTQYF
.,TRBV4-1,TRBJ2-1,.,TGCGCCAGCAGCCAAGAATCCACGGTTTACAATGAGCAGTTCTTC,CASSQESTVYNEQFF
.,TRBV13,TRBJ2-5,.,TGTGCCAGCAGCGGAGCATCGCGGGGAGAGACCCAGTACTTC,CASSGASRGETQYF
.,TRBV4-1,TRBJ2-1,TRBD2,TGCGCCAGCAGCCAAGATCGGGGTAGCGGGAGGGCCCTCTACAATGAGCAGTTCTTC,CASSQDRGSGRALYNEQFF
.,TRBV19,TRBJ2-7,TRBD2,TGTGCCAGTAGTATAGGAGCGGGAGGCTACGAGCAGTACTTC,CASSIGAGGYEQYF
.,TRBV27,TRBJ2-7,.,TGTGCCAGCAGTTTACCCCCAGCCGGGCTGCTTTCCTACGAGCAGTACTTC,CASSLPPAGLLSYEQYF
.,TRBV11-2,TRBJ2-7,.,TGTGCCAGCAGCTCAGGGCCCTCCGGCGAGCAGTACTTC,CASSSGPSGEQYF
once,TRBV29-1,TRBJ2-7,.,TGCAGCGTCGAGGTGCCTAGCGCGACCTACGAGCAGTACTTC,CSVEVPSATYEQYF
.,TRBV9,TRBJ2-3,TRBD1,TGTGCCAGCAGTGCCGGGACAGACCCCACAGATACGCAGTATTTT,CASSAGTDPTDTQYF
.,TRBV29-1,TRBJ2-4,.,TGCAGCGTTGGTGGCGGCATTCAGTACTTC,CSVGGGIQYF
.,TRBV5-6,TRBJ2-5,.,TGTGCCAGCACCAACGGCCCCCCTCCTCAAGAGACCCAGTACTTC,CASTNGPPPQETQYF
.,TRBV4-1,TRBJ1-1,TRBD1,TGCGCCAGCAGCCTGGGACAGGGCGGTGAAGCTTTCTTT,CASSLGQGGEAFF
.,TRBV5-1,TRBJ2-5,.,TGCGCCAGCAGCTTGACAGGGTCATCAGGAGAGACCCAGTACTTC,CASSLTGSSGETQYF
.,TRBV4-1,TRBJ1-5,.,TGCGCCAGCAGGGTGACGGAGGATAGCAATCAGCCCCAGCATTTT,CASRVTEDSNQPQHF
.,TRBV7-9,TRBJ2-7,.,TGTGCCAGCAGCTCCGGTGGGGCAGCCTCCTACGAGCAGTACTTC,CASSSGGAASYEQYF
.,TRBV9,TRBJ2-7,.,TGTGCCAGCAGCGTAGAAGGGCGGGAATACGACGAGCAGTACTTC,CASSVEGREYDEQYF
.,TRBV13,TRBJ1-2,.,TGTGCCAGCAGCTTTTCCGGGTCCTTGTCCTATGGCTACACCTTC,CASSFSGSLSYGYTF
.,TRBV27,TRBJ1-2,.,TGTGCCAGCAGTTTAAGCAAGAACTATGGCTACACCTTC,CASSLSKNYGYTF
once,TRBV4-1,TRBJ2-7,.,TGCGCCAGCAGCCAAGAAGGGCCTAGCGACACCTACGAGCAGTACTTC,CASSQEGPSDTYEQYF
.,TRBV4-1,TRBJ2-7,TRBD1,TGCGCCAGCAGCCAAACAGGGGGGCGCCCCTACGAGCAGTACTTC,CASSQTGGRPYEQYF
few,TRBV5-6,TRBJ2-2,TRBD1,TGTGCCAGCAGCGGACTAAGGGACAGGGGGGACACCGGGGAGCTGTTTTTT,CASSGLRDRGDTGELFF
.,TRBV10-2,TRBJ2-5,.,TGCGCCAGCAGTGATTGGGGTGAGACCCAGTACTTC,CASSDWGETQYF
.,TRBV5-1,TRBJ1-1,.,TGCGCCAGCAGTCCCCCGGACGGTGCCACTGAAGCTTTCTTT,CASSPPDGATEAFF
.,TRBV6-6,TRBJ2-7,.,TGTGCCAGCAGTCATGGGAAAATCTACGAGCAGTACTTC,CASSHGKIYEQYF
.,TRBV4-1,TRBJ2-2,.,TGCGCCAGCAGCTCCCGGGAGGGGGACAGGTCCACCGGGGAGCTGTTTTTT,CASSSREGDRSTGELFF
.,TRBV30,TRBJ2-3,.,TGTGCCTGGACAAACCAGGGCCCTGGTGGCACAGATACGCAGTATTTT,CAWTNQGPGGTDTQYF
.,TRBV29-1,TRBJ2-7,TRBD2,TGCAGCGTTGAAGGACTAGCGGGAGCCATCGAGCAGTACTTC,CSVEGLAGAIEQYF
.,TRBV11-2,TRBJ2-6,.,TGTGCCAGCAGCTTAGATAGGGGTTCTGGGGCCAACGTCCTGACTTTC,CASSLDRGSGANVLTF
.,TRBV5-1,TRBJ2-1,.,TGCGCCAGCAGCAACCCGGACGGGTTCAATGAGCAGTTCTTC,CASSNPDGFNEQFF
.,TRBV30,TRBJ2-3,TRBD1,TGTGCCTGGACCTCGGGACAGACAAGCACAGATACGCAGTATTTT,CAWTSGQTSTDTQYF
.,TRBV29-1,TRBJ2-6,.,TGCAGCGTCATTAGGGCCAACGTCCTGACTTTC,CSVIRANVLTF
.,TRBV7-2,TRBJ2-1,TRBD2,TGTGCCAGCAGCTTAGGAGCGGGGACCTACAATGAGCAGTTCTTC,CASSLGAGTYNEQFF
.,TRBV2,TRBJ2-1,TRBD2,TGTGCCAGCTTGAGTCTTTGGGGGACTAGCGGGAGTAATGAGCAGTTCTTC,CASLSLWGTSGSNEQFF
.,TRBV7-8,TRBJ1-1,TRBD1,TGTGCCAGCAGCCGTGACAGGGTTGAAGCTTTCTTT,CASSRDRVEAFF
.,TRBV29-1,TRBJ1-2,TRBD1,TGCAGCGTACATGGACAGGCCAACTATGGCTACACCTTC,CSVHGQANYGYTF